This TCR beta chain came from a study of T cells in Graves' hyperthyroidism and ophthalmopathy. Study as a whole: The authors collected peripheral blood at initial diagnosis, before any treatment.

The J segment lost 0 bases and the V segment lost 3 bases, leaving 4 bases of the junction unmatched. The CDR3 runs 16 residues. Germline assignment: CDR1 SNHLY and CDR2 FYNNEI. TCR beta CDR3 regions were amplified from RNA. First-round RT-PCR of the TCR CDR3 relied on the HTBI primer set. TCRdb re-called the multiplex PCR reads with MiXCR, one entry per CDR3 protein. In the table there are over 650,000 distinct CDR3 sequences, about 16% of which are singletons. In its sample, this clonotype was seen many times. The clonotype was recovered from a man younger than 35 with Graves' hyperthyroidism. The specimen sequenced was blood. This chain joins TRBV2 and TRBJ1-4; 7 positions match TRBD1. The CDR3 reads CASSEGDRATNEKLFF. The CDR3, as DNA: TGTGCCAGCAGTGAGGGGGACAGAGCAACTAATGAAAAACTGTTTTTT.